This T cell receptor beta chain was recovered during a study of T cell repertoires in cytomegalovirus infection (dated by TCRdb to about 2019). With regard to the full study: The peptide stimulations were aimed at well-studied HLA-B-restricted epitopes as well as recently identified HLA-C-restricted CMV epitopes, whose presentation resists viral immunomodulation. The HLA type of each donor mattered for the analysis, because public TCR beta signatures pointed to carriage of CMV infection along with the matching HLA type.

The sequencer listed for this sample is Illumina HiSeq 1500. TCRdb reworked the public reads: Q25 trimming with fastp, MiXCR clone assembly, productive beta chains retained. Merged by CDR3 protein, the rows form single entries marked with the most common genes and DNA. The sample table shows 75,000 to 95,000 distinct CDR3 sequences, and around 49% are seen once. Roughly 93% of the sample is taken by the ten largest. Of note for this clonotype: The specificity of this receptor is unknown. No qualities accompany the bases; no much larger clone lies one base away.

Overall study results and their limits: In both this cohort and an independent cohort of 350 to 400 donors, the cumulative frequency of public TCR beta family members distinguished carriers of CMV infection plus the relevant HLA type. The ex vivo response was dominated by HLA-C-restricted CMV-specific TCR beta clonotypes, which also provided the single most frequent clonotype in two of eight donors.

The treatment or condition label on this specimen signifies: in vitro stimulation with specific CMV peptide epitopes to enrich CMV-specific T cells. The CDR1 and CDR2 encoded by the germline V gene are MRHNA and SNTAGT. There are 13 amino acids in the CDR3, from cysteine to phenylalanine inclusive. Only the CDR3 DNA stays, 39 bases, in frame from base 1. V was cut back by 8 bases and J by 5 bases, leaving a gap of 15 bases between them. This clonotype was obtained from a human donor in good health (CMV status not recorded). Some clones in this sample may be carry-over from other donors' samples. Recombination joined TRBV6-4 with TRBJ1-1; perhaps TRBD1 is the D gene, with 6 bases matching. The material was CD8+ T cells from cultured PBMCs, obtained from culture after CMV antigen stimulation. Here is the DNA: TGTGCCAGCGCCAGGGGTTCGGGAACTGAAGCTTTCTTT. This yields the protein CASARGSGTEAFF.